The rows below give T cell receptor beta chains drawn from one sample of a study of tumor-infiltrating lymphocytes in oesophageal squamous cell carcinoma. TCRdb redid the calling of the PCR reads with MiXCR, one entry per CDR3 protein. The sample lists under 4,500 distinct CDR3 sequences, approximately 16% seen once, with more than 20% in the top ten. Sequenced input: esophageal tumor tissue. The origin of the receptors is a male donor with esophageal squamous cell carcinoma. The CDR3 runs from the conserved cysteine through the conserved F or W. A D gene is named only where the DNA matches it firmly. The size entry is marked missing in some rows and otherwise reads once, few, many or a size class.

d_gene,abundance,v_gene,j_gene,CDR3aa,CDR3nt
TRBD2,many,TRBV25-1,TRBJ2-1,CASSETSGPFSYNEQFF,TGTGCCAGCAGTGAAACTAGCGGCCCCTTCTCCTACAATGAGCAGTTCTTC
NA,medium-sized,TRBV10-2,TRBJ2-1,CASSELEYNEQFF,TGCGCCAGCAGTGAGCTCGAGTACAATGAGCAGTTCTTC
NA,NA,TRBV9,TRBJ2-2,CASSVGPMGTGELFF,TGTGCCAGCAGCGTGGGCCCGATGGGGACCGGGGAGCTGTTTTTT
NA,large,TRBV10-1,TRBJ1-1,CASSEQTQGLAFF,TGCGCCAGCAGTGAACAAACGCAGGGTTTGGCTTTCTTT
NA,NA,TRBV20-1,TRBJ2-5,CSAPTWQVETQYF,TGCAGTGCTCCCACATGGCAGGTGGAGACCCAGTACTTC
NA,large,TRBV7-8,TRBJ1-4,CASSLARSGEKLFF,TGTGCCAGCAGCTTAGCTCGGTCGGGAGAAAAACTGTTTTTT
NA,many,TRBV11-2,TRBJ1-2,CASSLQGYGYTF,TGTGCCAGCAGCTTACAGGGCTATGGCTACACCTTC
TRBD1,many,TRBV11-1,TRBJ1-3,CASSATGLSGNTIYF,TGTGCCAGCAGCGCGACAGGGCTCTCTGGAAACACCATATATTTT
NA,NA,TRBV9,TRBJ1-1,CASSVLVNTEAFF,TGTGCCAGCAGCGTGTTGGTGAACACTGAAGCTTTCTTT
TRBD1,medium-sized,TRBV2,TRBJ2-7,CASGGRGRTTYEQYF,TGTGCCAGCGGGGGCAGGGGGCGAACAACCTACGAGCAGTACTTC
TRBD1,large,TRBV7-2,TRBJ1-2,CASSFAETGNYGYTF,TGTGCCAGCAGCTTCGCGGAGACAGGGAACTATGGCTACACCTTC
NA,few,TRBV4-2,TRBJ1-4,CASSQQGLEELFF,TGTGCCAGCAGCCAACAGGGCCTTGAGGAACTGTTTTTT
NA,medium-sized,TRBV7-3,TRBJ2-2,CASSLFLGTGELFF,TGTGCCAGCAGCTTATTTCTTGGCACCGGGGAGCTGTTTTTT
TRBD1,NA,TRBV2,TRBJ2-3,CASRSGGTGSTDTQYF,TGTGCCAGCAGAAGCGGCGGGACAGGGTCCACAGATACGCAGTATTTT
NA,many,TRBV12-5,TRBJ2-7,CASGLFRGSDEQYF,TGTGCTAGTGGTTTGTTTAGGGGGTCCGACGAGCAGTACTTC
NA,many,TRBV5-8,TRBJ2-7,CASSLVPIINEQYF,TGTGCCAGCAGCTTGGTTCCCATTATCAACGAGCAGTACTTC
TRBD1,many,TRBV19,TRBJ1-2,CASSIERGRNGYTF,TGTGCCAGTAGTATAGAGAGGGGGCGGAATGGCTACACCTTC
NA,many,TRBV27,TRBJ2-7,CASKGATREQYF,TGTGCCAGCAAGGGAGCGACCCGCGAGCAGTACTTC
TRBD1,many,TRBV5-4,TRBJ1-1,CASSLGSGGLYTEAFF,TGTGCCAGCAGCTTGGGATCAGGGGGGCTCTACACTGAAGCTTTCTTT
NA,many,TRBV7-2,TRBJ2-7,CASSWDPSAAQYF,TGTGCCAGCAGCTGGGACCCGAGTGCGGCGCAGTACTTC
TRBD1,medium-sized,TRBV5-1,TRBJ1-1,CASGPPGQGREAFF,TGCGCCAGCGGACCCCCGGGACAGGGGAGGGAAGCTTTCTTT
TRBD1,few,TRBV15,TRBJ1-1,CATSNPLTGGTEAFF,TGTGCCACCAGCAACCCGCTGACAGGGGGCACTGAAGCTTTCTTT
NA,large,TRBV7-8,TRBJ2-3,CASSFDLGDTQYF,TGTGCCAGCAGCTTCGACCTCGGAGATACGCAGTATTTT
TRBD1,NA,TRBV27,TRBJ1-2,CASSFQGAGGYTF,TGTGCCAGCAGTTTCCAGGGGGCGGGCGGCTACACCTTC
NA,many,TRBV24-1,TRBJ1-2,CATSGVGGYTF,TGTGCCACCAGTGGGGTGGGTGGCTACACCTTC
NA,many,TRBV5-6,TRBJ2-5,CASSLASRETQYF,TGTGCCAGCAGCTTGGCCAGTCGAGAGACCCAGTACTTC
NA,many,TRBV27,TRBJ1-1,CASSPRILMNTEAFF,TGTGCCAGCAGTCCGAGGATCCTCATGAACACTGAAGCTTTCTTT
TRBD2,NA,TRBV4-1,TRBJ2-3,CASSLRLAGTPDTQYF,TGCGCCAGCAGCTTGCGGCTAGCGGGGACGCCAGATACGCAGTATTTT
NA,many,TRBV2,TRBJ2-7,CASSGYYEQYF,TGTGCCAGCAGTGGATACTACGAGCAGTACTTC
TRBD1,many,TRBV11-2,TRBJ2-7,CASSLEGTGYFEQYF,TGTGCCAGCAGCTTAGAGGGGACAGGGTATTTCGAGCAGTACTTC
NA,many,TRBV27,TRBJ2-3,CASSPWGDGYTDTQYF,TGTGCCAGCAGTCCTTGGGGGGACGGGTACACAGATACGCAGTATTTT
TRBD1,many,TRBV5-6,TRBJ2-2,CASSTDGTGWAGELFF,TGTGCCAGCAGCACGGACGGGACAGGGTGGGCCGGGGAGCTGTTTTTT
NA,large,TRBV7-9,TRBJ1-6,CAGEGDNSPLHF,TGTGCAGGGGAAGGGGATAATTCACCCCTCCACTTT